This T cell receptor (beta chain) is from a study of cytomegalovirus exposure and HLA in healthy donors. It was with 60 Vbeta and 13 Jbeta primers that the PCR ran. The data were produced by immunoSEQ multiplex PCR, yet TCRdb's version contains in-frame clones alone and is incomplete. The sample includes under 200,000 clones, 70% to 80% seen only once; the top ten take 0.69%. In nominal health when sampled, donors likely had unrecorded immune exposures nonetheless. V was pared by 6 bases and J by 6 bases, with 21 bases of the junction left unmatched. Germline assignment: CDR1 SQVTM and CDR2 ANQGSEA. CDR3 length: 19 residues.

The TCR comes from a woman aged 40 to 50 in good health and CMV-seronegative. What was sequenced was PBMCs. J is TRBJ2-1 and V is TRBV29-1, with 12 bases that match TRBD2. Here the CDR3 DNA reads TGCAGCGTAAACACCTTAACTGGGACTAGCGGGTTTCTAGTCAATGAGCAGTTCTTC. Translating gives CSVNTLTGTSGFLVNEQFF.